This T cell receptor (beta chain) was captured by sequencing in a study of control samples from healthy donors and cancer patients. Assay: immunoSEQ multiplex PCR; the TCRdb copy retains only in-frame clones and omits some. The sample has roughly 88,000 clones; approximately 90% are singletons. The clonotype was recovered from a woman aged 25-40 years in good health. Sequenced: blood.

The DNA for the CDR3 is TGCGCCAGCAGCCCGACTAGCGGGGGACCCTACAATGAGCAGTTCTTC. Translated: CASSPTSGGPYNEQFF. V and J are TRBV5-1 and TRBJ2-1, with 12 bases aligning to TRBD2. Germline CDR1 and CDR2: SGHRS and YFSETQ. After removal of 4 bases from V and 2 bases from J, the junction contained 4 bases not matched to a gene. The CDR3 runs 16 residues.